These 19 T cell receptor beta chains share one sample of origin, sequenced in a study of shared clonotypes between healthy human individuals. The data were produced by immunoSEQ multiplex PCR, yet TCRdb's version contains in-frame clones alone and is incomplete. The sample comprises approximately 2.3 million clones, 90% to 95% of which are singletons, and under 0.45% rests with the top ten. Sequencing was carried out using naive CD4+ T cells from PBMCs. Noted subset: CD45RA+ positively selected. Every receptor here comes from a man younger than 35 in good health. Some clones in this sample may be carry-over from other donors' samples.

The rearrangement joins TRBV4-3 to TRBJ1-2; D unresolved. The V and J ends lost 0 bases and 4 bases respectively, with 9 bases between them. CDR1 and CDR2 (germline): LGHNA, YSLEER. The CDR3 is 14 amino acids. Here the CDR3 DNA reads TGCGCCAGCAGCCAAGATGGCACCTTCTATGGCTACACCTTC. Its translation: CASSQDGTFYGYTF.

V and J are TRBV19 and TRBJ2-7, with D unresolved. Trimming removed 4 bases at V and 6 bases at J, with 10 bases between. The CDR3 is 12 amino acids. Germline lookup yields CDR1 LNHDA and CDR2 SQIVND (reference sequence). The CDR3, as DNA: TGTGCCAGTAGTAGCAGCCGGATCGAGCAGTACTTC. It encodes CASSSSRIEQYF.

CDR3 loop: CASSFLGTGRSFTEAFF. DNA for the CDR3: TGTGCCAGCAGTTTTCTAGGGACAGGGCGGTCGTTCACTGAAGCTTTCTTT. The chain employs TRBV28 and TRBJ1-1; 9 bases map to TRBD1. Germline values: CDR1 MDHEN, CDR2 SYDVKM. The CDR3 length is 17 residues. Trimming removed 3 bases from V and 4 bases from J; junction bases left unmatched: 12.

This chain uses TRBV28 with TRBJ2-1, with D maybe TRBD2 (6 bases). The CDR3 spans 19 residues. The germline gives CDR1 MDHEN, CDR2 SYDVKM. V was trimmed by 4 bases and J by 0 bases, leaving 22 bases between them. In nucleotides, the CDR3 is TGTGCCAGCAGTTCCGTAACCCCGACTAGGGAGAACTCCTACAATGAGCAGTTCTTC. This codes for CASSSVTPTRENSYNEQFF. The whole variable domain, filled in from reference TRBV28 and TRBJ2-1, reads DVKVTQSSRYLVKRTGEKVFLECVQDMDHENMFWYRQDPGLGLRLIYFSYDVKMKEKGDIPEGYSVSREKKERFSLILESASTNQTSMYLCASSSVTPTRENSYNEQFFGPGTRLTVL.

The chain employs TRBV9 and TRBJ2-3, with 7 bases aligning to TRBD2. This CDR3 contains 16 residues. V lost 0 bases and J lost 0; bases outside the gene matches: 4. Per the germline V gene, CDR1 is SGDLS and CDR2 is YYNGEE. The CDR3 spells CASSVDRAGSTDTQYF. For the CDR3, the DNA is TGTGCCAGCAGCGTAGATAGAGCGGGGAGCACAGATACGCAGTATTTT.

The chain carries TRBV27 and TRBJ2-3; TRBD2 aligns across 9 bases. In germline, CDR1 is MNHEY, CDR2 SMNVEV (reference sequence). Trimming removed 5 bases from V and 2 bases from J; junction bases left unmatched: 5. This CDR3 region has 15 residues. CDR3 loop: CASSPLGLATDTQYF. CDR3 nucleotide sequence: TGTGCCAGCAGTCCCCTGGGACTAGCCACAGATACGCAGTATTTT.

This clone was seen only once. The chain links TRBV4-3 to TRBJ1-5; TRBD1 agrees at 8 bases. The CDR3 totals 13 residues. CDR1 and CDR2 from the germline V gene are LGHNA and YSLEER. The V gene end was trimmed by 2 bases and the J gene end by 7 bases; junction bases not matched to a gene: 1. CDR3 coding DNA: TGCGCCAGCAGCCAAAGACAGGGGCAGCCCCAGCATTTT. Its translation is CASSQRQGQPQHF.

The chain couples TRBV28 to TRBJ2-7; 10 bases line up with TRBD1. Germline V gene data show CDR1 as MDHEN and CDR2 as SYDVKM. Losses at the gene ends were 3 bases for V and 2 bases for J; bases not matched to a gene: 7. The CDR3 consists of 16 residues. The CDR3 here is CASSFRDRGMTYEQYF. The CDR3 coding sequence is TGTGCCAGCAGTTTTAGGGACAGGGGAATGACCTACGAGCAGTACTTC.

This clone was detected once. The CDR3 is CASSIRQGFGELFF. The DNA of the CDR3 is TGTGCCAGCAGTATCCGACAGGGGTTCGGGGAGCTGTTTTTT. The V gene is TRBV27, the J gene TRBJ2-2; 8 bases are shared with TRBD1. The V gene's germline CDR1 is MNHEY and CDR2 SMNVEV (reference sequence). The length of the CDR3 is 14 residues. Unmatched junction bases numbered 6, after V lost 5 bases and J lost 7 bases.

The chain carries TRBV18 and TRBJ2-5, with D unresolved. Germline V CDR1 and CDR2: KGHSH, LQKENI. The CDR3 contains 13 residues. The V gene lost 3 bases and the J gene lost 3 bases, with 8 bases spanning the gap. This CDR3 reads CASSPVGEETQYF. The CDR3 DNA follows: TGTGCCAGCTCACCGGTTGGGGAAGAGACCCAGTACTTC.

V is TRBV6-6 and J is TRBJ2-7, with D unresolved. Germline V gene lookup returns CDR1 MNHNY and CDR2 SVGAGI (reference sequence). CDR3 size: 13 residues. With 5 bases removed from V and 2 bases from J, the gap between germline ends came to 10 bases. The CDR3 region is CASSPGHTYEQYF. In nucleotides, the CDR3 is TGTGCCAGCAGTCCTGGGCATACCTACGAGCAGTACTTC.

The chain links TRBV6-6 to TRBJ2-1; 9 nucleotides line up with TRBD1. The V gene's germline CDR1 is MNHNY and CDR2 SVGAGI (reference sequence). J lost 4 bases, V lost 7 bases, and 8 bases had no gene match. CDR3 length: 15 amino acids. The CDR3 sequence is CASNADRGVYNEQFF. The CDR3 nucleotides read TGTGCCAGCAATGCGGACAGGGGAGTGTACAATGAGCAGTTCTTC.

The CDR3 DNA reads as TGTGCCAGCCAGAACACTGAAGCTTTCTTT. Translating gives CASQNTEAFF. The chain has TRBV5-6 and TRBJ1-1, with D unclear. Germline CDR1 and CDR2: SGHDT and YYEEEE. V gave up 7 bases and J gave up 1 base, with 2 bases separating them. CDR3 length equals 10 residues. The variable domain in full, with the rest retrieved from reference TRBV5-6 and TRBJ1-1, is DAGVTQSPTHLIKTRGQQVTLRCSPKSGHDTVSWYQQALGQGPQFIFQYYEEEERQRGNFPDRFSGHQFPNYSSELNVNALLLGDSALYLCASQNTEAFFGQGTRLTVV.

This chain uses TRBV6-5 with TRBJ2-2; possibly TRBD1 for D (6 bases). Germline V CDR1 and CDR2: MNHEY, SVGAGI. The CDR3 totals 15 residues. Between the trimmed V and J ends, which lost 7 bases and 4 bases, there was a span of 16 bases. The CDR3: CASTQAGVGTGELFF. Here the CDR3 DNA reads TGTGCCAGCACCCAGGCAGGGGTTGGCACCGGGGAGCTGTTTTTT.

The CDR3 nucleotides read TGTGCCAGCAGCTTAGTAGAGAATACGCAGTATTTT. Translated: CASSLVENTQYF. The chain carries TRBV7-2 and TRBJ2-3; no reliable D call. The V gene's germline CDR1 is SGHTA and CDR2 FQGNSA. The CDR3 is 12 residues long. V lost 1 base and J lost 7, with 6 bases in between.

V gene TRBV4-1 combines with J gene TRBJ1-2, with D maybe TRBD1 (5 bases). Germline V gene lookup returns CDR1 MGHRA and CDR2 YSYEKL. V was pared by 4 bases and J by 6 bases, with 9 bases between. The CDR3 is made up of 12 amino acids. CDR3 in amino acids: CASSPGGDGYTF. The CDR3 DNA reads TGCGCCAGCAGCCCGGGGGGGGATGGCTACACCTTC.

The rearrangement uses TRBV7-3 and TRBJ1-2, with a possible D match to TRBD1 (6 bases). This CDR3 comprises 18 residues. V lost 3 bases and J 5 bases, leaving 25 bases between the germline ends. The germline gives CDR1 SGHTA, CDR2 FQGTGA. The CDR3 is CASSFSPLQGRLRYGYTF. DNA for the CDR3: TGTGCCAGCAGCTTCTCCCCGCTCCAGGGGCGATTGAGGTATGGCTACACCTTC.

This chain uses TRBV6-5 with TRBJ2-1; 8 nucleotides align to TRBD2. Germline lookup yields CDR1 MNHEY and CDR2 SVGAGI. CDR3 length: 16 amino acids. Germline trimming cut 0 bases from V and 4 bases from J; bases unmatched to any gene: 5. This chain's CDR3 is CASSYSGPSGYNEQFF. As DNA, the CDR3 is TGTGCCAGCAGTTACTCGGGGCCTAGCGGGTACAATGAGCAGTTCTTC.

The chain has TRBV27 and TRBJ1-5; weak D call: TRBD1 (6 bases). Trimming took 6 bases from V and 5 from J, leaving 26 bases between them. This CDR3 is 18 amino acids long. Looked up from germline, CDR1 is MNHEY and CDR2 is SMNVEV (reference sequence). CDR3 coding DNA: TGTGCCAGCAGAACCTTCATGGGGGGGGCGCGGGTGGATCAGCCCCAGCATTTT. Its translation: CASRTFMGGARVDQPQHF.